The rows below give T cell receptor beta chains drawn from one sample of a study of control samples from healthy donors and cancer patients. Only in-frame clones appear in the TCRdb table, and some are missing; sequencing was by immunoSEQ multiplex PCR. The table records 100,000 to 150,000 clones, 80% to 90% of them present only once. Material: blood. Receptor source: a man aged 35-49 years in good health. Both conserved end residues are part of each CDR3. A D gene is named only where the DNA matches it firmly. Expanded clones are given a class, and other clones once, few, many or no size at all.

cdr3_length,j_call,clone_size,v_call,d_call,cdr3_aa,cdr3_nt
11,TRBJ2-7,once,TRBV19,.,CASRTGYEQYF,TGTGCCAGTAGAACAGGATACGAGCAGTACTTC
16,TRBJ1-5,.,TRBV24-1,TRBD1,CATSDSTGMNNQPQHF,TGTGCCACCAGTGATTCGACAGGGATGAATAATCAGCCCCAGCATTTT
13,TRBJ2-3,.,TRBV7-3,.,CASSLVDTDTQYF,TGTGCCAGCAGCCTAGTAGACACAGATACGCAGTATTTT
14,TRBJ1-3,.,TRBV18,.,CASSPLGSGNTIYF,TGTGCCAGCTCACCCCTCGGTTCGGGAAACACCATATATTTT
14,TRBJ2-5,.,TRBV5-1,.,CASSLRQAFETQYF,TGCGCCAGCAGCTTGAGACAGGCCTTTGAGACCCAGTACTTC
13,TRBJ1-5,few,TRBV29-1,TRBD1,CSVRQGPDQPQHF,TGCAGCGTAAGACAGGGTCCCGATCAGCCCCAGCATTTT
15,TRBJ2-1,.,TRBV2,.,CASSEIGGPLNEQFF,TGTGCCAGCAGTGAAATCGGGGGACCACTCAATGAGCAGTTCTTC
11,TRBJ1-3,.,TRBV6-6,.,CASNSGNTIYF,TGTGCCAGCAACTCTGGAAACACCATATATTTT
15,TRBJ1-2,.,TRBV25-1,.,CASSDSKSYNYGYTF,TGTGCCAGCAGTGATTCGAAATCTTATAACTATGGCTACACCTTC
16,TRBJ2-5,.,TRBV27,TRBD2,CASSSRLAGGRETQYF,TGTGCCAGCAGTTCCCGACTAGCGGGGGGCAGAGAGACCCAGTACTTC
14,TRBJ2-1,.,TRBV5-6,TRBD1,CASSLGTGVNEQFF,TGTGCCAGCAGCTTAGGGACAGGGGTCAATGAGCAGTTCTTC
16,TRBJ2-7,.,TRBV11-2,TRBD2,CASSSGLAGARGEQYF,TGTGCCAGCAGCTCGGGACTAGCGGGGGCTCGGGGCGAGCAGTACTTC
14,TRBJ1-1,.,TRBV18,.,CASSLGVPRTEAFF,TGTGCCAGCTCCCTGGGTGTCCCACGCACTGAAGCTTTCTTT
15,TRBJ2-2,.,TRBV20-1,TRBD2,CSASTSGGAFGELFF,TGCAGTGCTAGTACTAGCGGGGGGGCTTTCGGGGAGCTGTTTTTT
12,TRBJ1-2,once,TRBV3-1/TRBV3-2,.,CASSPQNYGYTF,TGTGCCAGCAGCCCCCAGAACTATGGCTACACCTTC
14,TRBJ1-4,.,TRBV6-6,TRBD1,CASSRGQAERKLFF,TGTGCCAGCAGTCGAGGACAGGCCGAGCGAAAACTGTTTTTT
14,TRBJ1-2,.,TRBV11-2,.,CASSLVPLGFGYTF,TGTGCCAGCAGCTTAGTTCCCTTAGGGTTTGGCTACACCTTC